This passage covers 12 T cell receptor beta chains from one sample sequenced in a study of T-cell memory formation after mild COVID-19 (dated by TCRdb to about 2021). The method was 5' RACE. The sample was run on an Illumina NovaSeq 6000. The public reads were reanalyzed by TCRdb: fastp trimming at Q25, MiXCR alignment, in-frame beta chains only. Here each entry gathers all rows of one CDR3 protein and keeps the most common genes and DNA. In all, the sample holds around 310,000 distinct CDR3 sequences, and approximately 16% of those were seen once. The ten largest clones represent about 22% of the sample. Sample: PBMCs or a T cell subset sorted from them (not recorded which). The receptors were sampled from a man younger than 30 who had mild COVID-19 (a few samples of this study predate the infection). The sample titles of this study are shuffled in the database, so cell type and time point are left out; the donor was told from shared clones.

In DNA form, the CDR3 reads TGCGCCAGCAGCCCGATGGGCGGGGGGCCGTTAGAGACCCAGTACTTC. Encoded protein: CASSPMGGGPLETQYF. The chain employs TRBV4-3 and TRBJ2-5, with 8 bases lining up with TRBD2. Germline trimming cut 4 bases from V and 4 bases from J; bases unmatched to any gene: 11. The CDR3 sequence is 16 residues long. Germline CDR1 reads LGHNA; CDR2 reads YSLEER.

The chain couples TRBV6-6 to TRBJ2-1; D unclear. Germline lookup yields CDR1 MNHNY and CDR2 SVGAGI (reference sequence). Trimming stripped 1 base from V and 6 bases from J, with 4 bases between. CDR3 length equals 12 residues. CDR3 sequence (DNA): TGTGCCAGCAGTTACTTGGGCAATGAGCAGTTCTTC. Translation gives CASSYLGNEQFF.

The table lists this clonotype with a few counts. The J gene is TRBJ2-5, the V gene TRBV7-3, with 10 bases fitting TRBD1. There are 16 residues in the CDR3. V lost 1 base, J lost 3 bases, and 5 bases stayed unmatched. The germline V gene encodes CDR1 SGHTA and CDR2 FQGTGA. DNA of the CDR3: TGTGCCAGCAGCTTAATCTCCGGGACAGGGGAAGAGACCCAGTACTTC. Its translation: CASSLISGTGEETQYF.

This clonotype was counted a few times. The chain couples TRBV7-2 to TRBJ2-7; D call uncertain. The CDR3 totals 12 residues. Germline CDR1 and CDR2: SGHTA and FQGNSA. The V end was cut by 5 bases, the J end by 4 bases, with 9 bases between. CDR3 loop: CASSRGSYEQYF. CDR3 sequence (DNA): TGTGCCAGCAGCCGAGGCTCGTACGAGCAGTACTTC.

The chain uses TRBV28 and TRBJ2-2; D is unclear. The CDR3 spans 12 residues. Germline-derived CDR1 and CDR2 are MDHEN and SYDVKM. Trimming took off 3 bases at V and 6 bases at J, with 5 bases between the two ends. CDR3 sequence: CASSLSSGELFF. CDR3 DNA sequence: TGTGCCAGCAGTTTGTCATCCGGGGAGCTGTTTTTT.

The rearrangement joins TRBV20-1 to TRBJ2-7; tentative D call: TRBD2 (6 bases). The CDR3 runs to 16 residues. The V gene's germline CDR1 is DFQATT and CDR2 SNEGSKA (reference sequence). V lost 0 bases and J 3 bases, leaving 18 bases between the germline ends. The CDR3 loop reads CSARESESAGLYEQYF. CDR3 coding DNA: TGCAGTGCTAGAGAGTCGGAGAGTGCGGGGCTCTACGAGCAGTACTTC.

J is TRBJ1-1 and V is TRBV5-1; maybe TRBD1 (5 bases). Trimming pared 6 bases from V and 5 bases from J, leaving 20 bases between. This CDR3 has 15 amino acids. Germline assignment: CDR1 SGHRS and CDR2 YFSETQ. The CDR3 loop reads CASTPRGVGGTEAFF. DNA of the CDR3: TGCGCCAGCACCCCCCGTGGAGTCGGGGGGACTGAAGCTTTCTTT.

This clonotype was counted only a few times. The chain links TRBV12-3 or TRBV12-4 to TRBJ2-2; D is ambiguous. The CDR3 is 14 residues long. V gave up 6 bases and J gave up 6 bases, with 14 bases separating them. CDR3 bases: TGTGCCAGCAGCCCGAGAACGTGGGCCGGGGAGCTGTTTTTT. It codes for CASSPRTWAGELFF.

The chain combines TRBV7-9 with TRBJ2-5; TRBD2 aligns across 8 bases. The CDR3 covers 15 residues. V shed 4 bases and J 5 bases; nucleotides not matched to a gene: 9. Germline CDR1 and CDR2: SEHNR and FQNEAQ (reference sequence). Here the CDR3 DNA reads TGTGCCAGCAGCTCTGCCCAGACTAGCGTCGAGACCCAGTACTTC. Its translation: CASSSAQTSVETQYF.

There are a few counts of this clonotype. This rearrangement joins TRBV5-1 to TRBJ2-7; the match to TRBD1 covers 8 bases. The CDR3 has 14 amino acids. V lost 0 bases and J lost 6; bases outside the gene matches: 5. Germline V gene sequence: CDR1 SGHRS, CDR2 YFSETQ. CDR3 in DNA: TGCGCCAGCAGCTTGGGGGGACAGGCTTTCGAGCAGTACTTC. Its translation: CASSLGGQAFEQYF.

This clonotype appeared a few times. The rearrangement joins TRBV4-3 to TRBJ1-1, with 7 bases that match TRBD1. V lost 1 base to trimming and J lost 7 bases; unmatched junction nucleotides: 3. The CDR3 covers 13 residues. Germline V gene data show CDR1 as LGHNA and CDR2 as YSLEER. CDR3 DNA sequence: TGCGCCAGCAGCCAAGCGGACAGGCTTGAAGCTTTCTTT. This encodes CASSQADRLEAFF.

J is TRBJ2-2 and V is TRBV9; D might be TRBD1 or TRBD2, each matching 5 bases. Germline V CDR1 and CDR2: SGDLS, YYNGEE. The CDR3 is made up of 14 amino acids. V lost 0 bases and J 7 bases, leaving 10 bases between the germline ends. CDR3: CASSVVWGSGELFF. For the CDR3, the DNA is TGTGCCAGCAGCGTAGTCTGGGGGAGCGGGGAGCTGTTTTTT.